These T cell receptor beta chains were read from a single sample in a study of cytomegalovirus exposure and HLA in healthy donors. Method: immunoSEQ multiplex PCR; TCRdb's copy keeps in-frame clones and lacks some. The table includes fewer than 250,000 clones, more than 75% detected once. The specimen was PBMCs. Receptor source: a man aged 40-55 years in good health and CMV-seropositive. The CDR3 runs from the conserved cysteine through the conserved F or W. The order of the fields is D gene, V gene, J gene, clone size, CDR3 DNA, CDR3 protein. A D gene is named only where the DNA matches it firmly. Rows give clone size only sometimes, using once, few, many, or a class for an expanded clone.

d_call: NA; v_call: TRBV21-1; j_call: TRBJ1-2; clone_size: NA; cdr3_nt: TGTGCCAGCAGCAAAGAAACCAGGAGGCCCAACTATGGCTACACCTTC; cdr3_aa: CASSKETRRPNYGYTF
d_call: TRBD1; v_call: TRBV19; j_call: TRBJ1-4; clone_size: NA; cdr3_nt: TGTGCCAGTAGTGCACCGACAGGGTCCGATAATGAAAAACTGTTTTTT; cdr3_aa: CASSAPTGSDNEKLFF
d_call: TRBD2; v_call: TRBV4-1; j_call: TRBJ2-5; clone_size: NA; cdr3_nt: TGCGCCAGCAGCCAATCCTCAGCGGGACCAGAGACCCAGTACTTC; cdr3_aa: CASSQSSAGPETQYF
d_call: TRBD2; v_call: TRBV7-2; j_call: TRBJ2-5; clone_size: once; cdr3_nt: TGTGCCAGCAGCTTAGCTGGGACTAGCGGGAGCCAAGAGACCCAGTACTTC; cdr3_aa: CASSLAGTSGSQETQYF
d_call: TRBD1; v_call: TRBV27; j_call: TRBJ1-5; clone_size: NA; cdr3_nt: TGTGCCAGCAGTCCTCGGGACAGACAACGACAGCCCCAGCATTTT; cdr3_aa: CASSPRDRQRQPQHF
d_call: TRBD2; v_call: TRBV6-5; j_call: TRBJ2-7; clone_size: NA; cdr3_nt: TGTGCCAGCAGTTACGGGGGACTAGTGGGTGACGAGCAGTACTTC; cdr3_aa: CASSYGGLVGDEQYF
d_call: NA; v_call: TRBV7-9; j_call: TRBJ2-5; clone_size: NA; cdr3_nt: TGTGCCAGCAGCCTTCCCCAAGGGGGAGTAGGGGAGACCCAGTACTTC; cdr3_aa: CASSLPQGGVGETQYF
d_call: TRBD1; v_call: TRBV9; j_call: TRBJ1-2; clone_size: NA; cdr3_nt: TGTGCCAGCAGCCCGACAGGGCTCTATGGCTACACCTTC; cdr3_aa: CASSPTGLYGYTF
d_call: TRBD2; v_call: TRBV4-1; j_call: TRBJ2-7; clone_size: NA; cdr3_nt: TGCGCCAGCAGCCAGGGATTAGCGGGAGCGGGATACGAGCAGTACTTC; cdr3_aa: CASSQGLAGAGYEQYF
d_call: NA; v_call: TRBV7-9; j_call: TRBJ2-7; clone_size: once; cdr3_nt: TGTGCCAGCAGCTTACAGGGGACCTCCTACGAGCAGTACTTC; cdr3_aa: CASSLQGTSYEQYF
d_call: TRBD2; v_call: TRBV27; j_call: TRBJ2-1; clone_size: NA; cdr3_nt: TGTGCCAGCAGTTCCGACTCCAGCGGGAGGGCCGGGGAGCAGTTCTTC; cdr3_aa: CASSSDSSGRAGEQFF
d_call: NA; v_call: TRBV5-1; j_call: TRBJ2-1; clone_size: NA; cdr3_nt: TGCGCCAGCAGCCGGCCGGTCGACGGGTGGAATGAGCAGTTCTTC; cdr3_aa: CASSRPVDGWNEQFF
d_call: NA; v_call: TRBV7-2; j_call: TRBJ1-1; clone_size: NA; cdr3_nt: TGTGCCAGCAGCTTATACAGGGACGCTGAAGCTTTCTTT; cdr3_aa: CASSLYRDAEAFF
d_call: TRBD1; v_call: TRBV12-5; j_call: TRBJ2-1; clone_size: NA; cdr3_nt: TGTGCTAGTGGTTTGTACAGGGGCGAAATTTACAATGAGCAGTTCTTC; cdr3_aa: CASGLYRGEIYNEQFF
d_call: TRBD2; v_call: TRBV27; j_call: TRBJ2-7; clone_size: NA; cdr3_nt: TGTGCCAGCAGACCTGGGACTAGCTACGAGCAGTACTTC; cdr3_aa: CASRPGTSYEQYF
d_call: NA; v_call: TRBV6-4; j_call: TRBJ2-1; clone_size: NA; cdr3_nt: TGTGCCAGCAGTGACTCGGGCCTTTCCCCCTACAATGAGCAGTTCTTC; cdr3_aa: CASSDSGLSPYNEQFF
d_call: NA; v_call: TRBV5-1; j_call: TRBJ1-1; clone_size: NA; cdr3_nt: TGCGCCAGCAGCCAATTCCAGGGTCCTGAAGCTTTCTTT; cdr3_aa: CASSQFQGPEAFF
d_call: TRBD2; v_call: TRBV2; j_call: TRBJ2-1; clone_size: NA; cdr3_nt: TGTGCCAGCAGGAACCAGGGACTAGTGGATGAGCAGTTCTTC; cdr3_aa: CASRNQGLVDEQFF
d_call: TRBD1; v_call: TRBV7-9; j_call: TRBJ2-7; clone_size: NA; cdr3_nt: TGTGCCAGCGAGGACAGGGGTTACGAGCAGTACTTC; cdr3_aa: CASEDRGYEQYF
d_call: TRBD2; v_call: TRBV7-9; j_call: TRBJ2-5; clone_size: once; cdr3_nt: TGTGCCAGCAGCCGACTAGCGGGAGCGGGAGAGACCCAGTACTTC; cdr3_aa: CASSRLAGAGETQYF
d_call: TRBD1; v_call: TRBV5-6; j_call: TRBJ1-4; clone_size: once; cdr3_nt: TGTGCCAGCAGCTTGGTTAGGGACAGACCTAATGAAAAACTGTTTTTT; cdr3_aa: CASSLVRDRPNEKLFF
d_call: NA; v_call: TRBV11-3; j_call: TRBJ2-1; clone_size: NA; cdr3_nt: TGTGCCAGCAGGGTCACAGGGCGTATTGAGCAGTTCTTC; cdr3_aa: CASRVTGRIEQFF
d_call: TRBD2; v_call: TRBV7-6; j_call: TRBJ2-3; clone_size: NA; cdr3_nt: TGTGCCAGCAGCTTGCTAGCGGGAGATTATCCAGATACGCAGTATTTT; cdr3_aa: CASSLLAGDYPDTQYF
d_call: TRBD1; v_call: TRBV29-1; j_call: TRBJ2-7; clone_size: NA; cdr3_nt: TGCAGCGTAGAAGCCGGGACAGGGTCCCCCTACGAGCGGTACTTC; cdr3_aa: CSVEAGTGSPYERYF
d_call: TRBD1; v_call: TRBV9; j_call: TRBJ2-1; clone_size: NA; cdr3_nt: TGTGCCAGCAGCGTAGGGGACAGGGAGAGGGTCAATGAGCAGTTCTTC; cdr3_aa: CASSVGDRERVNEQFF
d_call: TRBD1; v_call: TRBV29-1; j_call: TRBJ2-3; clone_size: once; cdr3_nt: TGCAGCGTTGAAGGGGGACAGGGATACACAGATACGCAGTATTTT; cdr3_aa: CSVEGGQGYTDTQYF
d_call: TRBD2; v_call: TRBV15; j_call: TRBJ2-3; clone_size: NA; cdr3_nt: TGTGCCACCAGCAGAGGGAAAAGCGGGAGAGGTACAGATACGCAGTATTTT; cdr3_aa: CATSRGKSGRGTDTQYF
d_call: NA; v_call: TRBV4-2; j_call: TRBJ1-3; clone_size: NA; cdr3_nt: TGTGCCAGCAGCCAAGAGGACGGGGGAAATGGAAACACCATATATTTT; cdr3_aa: CASSQEDGGNGNTIYF
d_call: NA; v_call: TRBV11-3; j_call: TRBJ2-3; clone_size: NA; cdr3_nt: TGTGCCAGCAGGACGCTCGGTGGTGGAATGGAGACAGATACGCAGTATTTT; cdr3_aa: CASRTLGGGMETDTQYF
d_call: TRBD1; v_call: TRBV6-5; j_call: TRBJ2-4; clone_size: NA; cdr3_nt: TGTGCCAGCAGAGACAGGGACGAAGCCAAAAACATTCAGTACTTC; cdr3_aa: CASRDRDEAKNIQYF
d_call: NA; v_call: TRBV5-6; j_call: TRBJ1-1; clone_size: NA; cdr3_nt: TGTGCCAGCAGCTTGGGACACCCCACTGAAGCTTTCTTT; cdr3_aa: CASSLGHPTEAFF
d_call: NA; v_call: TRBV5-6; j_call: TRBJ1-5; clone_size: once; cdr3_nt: TGTGCCAGCAGCTCACGGGGGGTTAGCAATCAGCCCCAGCATTTT; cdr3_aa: CASSSRGVSNQPQHF
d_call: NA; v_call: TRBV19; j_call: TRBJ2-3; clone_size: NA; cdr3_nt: TGTGCCAGTAGTGCGACAGGAATTGGCACAGATACGCAGTATTTT; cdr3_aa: CASSATGIGTDTQYF
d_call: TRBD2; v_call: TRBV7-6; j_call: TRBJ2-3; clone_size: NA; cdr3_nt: TGTGCCAGCAGCTCGGGACTAGCGGGAGGGTCAGATACGCAGTATTTT; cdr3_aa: CASSSGLAGGSDTQYF
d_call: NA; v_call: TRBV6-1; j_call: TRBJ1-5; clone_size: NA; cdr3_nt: TGTGCCAGCAGTGAGGGGGGGTCAGGCAATCAGCCCCAGCATTTT; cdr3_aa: CASSEGGSGNQPQHF
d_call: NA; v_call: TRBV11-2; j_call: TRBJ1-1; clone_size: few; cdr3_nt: TGTGCCAGCAGCTTAGATTATGGGGCTCTGAATACTGAAGCTTTCTTT; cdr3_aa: CASSLDYGALNTEAFF
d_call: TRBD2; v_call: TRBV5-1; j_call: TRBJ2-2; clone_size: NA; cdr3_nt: TGCGCCAGCAGCTTGGTGCGGGTAGCGGGAGTGGCCGGGGAGCTGTTTTTT; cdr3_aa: CASSLVRVAGVAGELFF
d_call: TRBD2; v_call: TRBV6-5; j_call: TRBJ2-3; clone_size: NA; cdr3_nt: TGTGCCAGCAGTTGGGCGACTAGCGGGTCTTCGGATACGCAGTATTTT; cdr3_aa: CASSWATSGSSDTQYF
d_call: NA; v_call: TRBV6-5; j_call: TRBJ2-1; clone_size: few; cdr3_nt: TGTGCCAGCAGAAGACTAGATTACAATGAGCAGTTCTTC; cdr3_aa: CASRRLDYNEQFF
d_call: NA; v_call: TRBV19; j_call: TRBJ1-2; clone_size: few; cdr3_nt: TGTGCCAGTGGAACAGGGCCCATGGGCTACACCTTC; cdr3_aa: CASGTGPMGYTF
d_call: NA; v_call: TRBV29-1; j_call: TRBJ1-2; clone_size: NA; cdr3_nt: TGCAGCGTTGATGCGGGGGGAAGGGATGGCTACACCTTC; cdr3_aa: CSVDAGGRDGYTF
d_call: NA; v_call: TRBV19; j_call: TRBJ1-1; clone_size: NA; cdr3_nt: TGTGCCAGTAGTATAACGGGAGACACTGAAGCTTTCTTT; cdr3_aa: CASSITGDTEAFF
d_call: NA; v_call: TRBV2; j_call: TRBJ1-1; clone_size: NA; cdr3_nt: TGTGCCAGCACTTACAGGGAGAACACTGAAGCTTTCTTT; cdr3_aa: CASTYRENTEAFF
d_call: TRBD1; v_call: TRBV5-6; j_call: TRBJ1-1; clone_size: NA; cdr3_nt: TGTGCCAGCAGCTTGGCGTATCTCCTCCGGGACAGGAACACTGAAGCTTTCTTT; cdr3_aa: CASSLAYLLRDRNTEAFF
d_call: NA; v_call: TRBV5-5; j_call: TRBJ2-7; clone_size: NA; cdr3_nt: TGTGCCAGCAGCTTGGCTGGCAGTTCCTACGAGCAGTACTTC; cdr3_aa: CASSLAGSSYEQYF
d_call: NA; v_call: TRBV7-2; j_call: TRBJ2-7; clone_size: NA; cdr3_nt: TGTGCCAGCAGCACAGCTTTCTCCTACGAGCAGTACTTC; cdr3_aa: CASSTAFSYEQYF
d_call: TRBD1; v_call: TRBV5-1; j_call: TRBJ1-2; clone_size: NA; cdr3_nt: TGCGCCAGCAGCTTGCGGCAGGGGGACTATGGCTACACCTTC; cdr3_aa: CASSLRQGDYGYTF
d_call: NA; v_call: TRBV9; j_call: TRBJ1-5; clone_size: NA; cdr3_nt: TGTGCCAGCAGCGTACTGGACAGTCCCAATCAGCCCCAGCATTTT; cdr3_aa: CASSVLDSPNQPQHF
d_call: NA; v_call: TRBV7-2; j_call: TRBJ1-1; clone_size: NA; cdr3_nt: TGTGCCAGCAGCTTAGAGCGGGGCACTGAAGCTTTCTTT; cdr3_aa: CASSLERGTEAFF
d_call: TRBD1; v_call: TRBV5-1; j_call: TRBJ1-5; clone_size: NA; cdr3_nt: TGCGCCAGCAGCCCCGGGACAGGCAGCAATCAGCCCCAGCATTTT; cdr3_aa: CASSPGTGSNQPQHF
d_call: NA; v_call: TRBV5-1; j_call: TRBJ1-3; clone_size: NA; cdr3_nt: TGCGCCAGCAGCCCACAGGGAGCTGGAAACACCATATATTTT; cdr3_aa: CASSPQGAGNTIYF
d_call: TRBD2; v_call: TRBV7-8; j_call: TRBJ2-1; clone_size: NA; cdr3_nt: TGTGCCAGCAGCCCCGGACTAGCACAAGGTGAGCAGTTCTTC; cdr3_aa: CASSPGLAQGEQFF
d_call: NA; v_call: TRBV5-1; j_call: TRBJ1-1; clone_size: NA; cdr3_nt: TGCGCCAGCAGCTTGAGCAAGTCGAACACTGAAGCTTTCTTT; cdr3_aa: CASSLSKSNTEAFF
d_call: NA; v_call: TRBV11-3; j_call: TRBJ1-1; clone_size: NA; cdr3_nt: TGTGCCAGCAGCTTAATGCGGTACACTGAAGCTTTCTTT; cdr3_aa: CASSLMRYTEAFF
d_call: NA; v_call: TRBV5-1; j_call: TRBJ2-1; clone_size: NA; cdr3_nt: TGCGCCAGCAGCATACTACTTCTCTCGAGCGGCTCCTACAATGAGCAGTTCTTC; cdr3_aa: CASSILLLSSGSYNEQFF